The present T cell receptor (beta chain) was sequenced within a study of blood T cell repertoires in COVID-19. Across the whole study: Sites across the United States, Italy and Spain contributed samples from acute and convalescent COVID-19. PBMCs, B-cell-depleted T cells, or T cells provided the cDNA or gDNA that made up the material.

Germline V CDR1 and CDR2: KGHSH, LQKENI. The CDR3 contains 17 residues. V shed 0 bases, J shed 1 base, and the junction held 3 bases outside the gene matches. Only in-frame clones appear in the TCRdb table, and some are missing; sequencing was by immunoSEQ multiplex PCR. This sample has roughly 25,000 clones, with 85% to 90% found just once. Sample: peripheral blood. The chain employs TRBV18 and TRBJ2-3, with 11 bases fitting TRBD2. This receptor was identified in a woman at least 80 years old with acute or convalescent COVID-19. The CDR3 loop reads CASSPPVLAGGTDTQYF. For the CDR3, the DNA is TGTGCCAGCTCACCACCGGTACTAGCGGGGGGCACAGATACGCAGTATTTT.